A selection of T cell receptor beta chains follows, all from one sample in a study of identical twins. TCRdb redid the calling of the 5' RACE reads with MiXCR, one entry per CDR3 protein. This table has about 490,000 distinct CDR3 sequences, over 12% appearing once. These data also formed part of another study, on yellow fever vaccine responses in identical twins.

The sample taken for sequencing was CD4+ T cells sorted from blood. These receptors were obtained from a woman between 18 and 29 years old in good health. The CDR3 runs from the conserved cysteine through the conserved F or W. D genes are given only for firm matches. Clone size is shown for a subset of rows, as once, few, many or a class of expanded clone.

v_gene	d_gene	j_gene	abundance	CDR3aa	CDR3nt
TRBV2	TRBD2	TRBJ2-1	few	CASSEAGGTYNEQFF	TGTGCCAGCAGTGAAGCGGGGGGGACTTACAATGAGCAGTTCTTC
TRBV12-2	-	TRBJ2-1	-	CASRLVLAGVNEQFF	TGTGCAAGTCGCTTAGTACTAGCGGGAGTCAATGAGCAGTTCTTC
TRBV20-1	-	TRBJ2-3	-	CSTRERGSTDTQYF	TGCAGTACTAGGGAACGGGGCTCCACAGATACGCAGTATTTT
TRBV11-3	TRBD2	TRBJ2-1	-	CASSREGNEQFF	TGTGCCAGCAGTCGGGAGGGCAATGAGCAGTTCTTC
TRBV25-1	-	TRBJ2-1	-	CASSVDYPYNEQFF	TGTGCCAGCAGTGTGGACTACCCCTACAATGAGCAGTTCTTC
TRBV24-1	TRBD2	TRBJ2-1	-	CATSRQGSGRQGSYNEQFF	TGTGCCACCAGCCGCCAGGGGAGCGGGAGGCAGGGGTCCTACAATGAGCAGTTCTTC
TRBV5-1	-	TRBJ1-6	few	CASSSAVSNSPLHF	TGCGCCAGCAGCTCTGCGGTCTCCAATTCACCCCTCCACTTT
TRBV28	-	TRBJ2-5	few	CASSPQGRGETQYF	TGTGCCAGCAGTCCCCAGGGTAGAGGGGAGACCCAGTACTTC
TRBV7-8	TRBD1	TRBJ2-5	few	CASTRDRGETQYF	TGTGCCAGCACGAGAGACAGGGGAGAGACCCAGTACTTC
TRBV5-5	-	TRBJ2-4	-	CASSLLQSKNIQYF	TGTGCCAGCAGCTTGTTGCAGTCCAAAAACATTCAGTACTTC
TRBV25-1	-	TRBJ2-4	few	CASGPSTLAKNIQYF	TGTGCCAGCGGCCCCTCGACGTTAGCCAAAAACATTCAGTACTTC
TRBV5-6	-	TRBJ2-7	few	CASSPIQGSKLLDYEQYF	TGTGCCAGCAGCCCGATACAGGGATCCAAACTTCTGGACTACGAGCAGTACTTC
TRBV24-1	TRBD2	TRBJ2-1	-	CATSDPGLAYNEQFF	TGTGCCACCAGTGACCCGGGACTAGCCTACAATGAGCAGTTCTTC
TRBV7-3	-	TRBJ2-1	-	CASSLKPGTEEFF	TGTGCCAGCAGCTTAAAGCCTGGGACTGAGGAGTTCTTC
TRBV20-1	-	TRBJ1-6	-	CSARDEGDSPLHF	TGCAGTGCTAGAGATGAAGGGGATTCACCCCTCCACTTT
TRBV12-3/TRBV12-4	-	TRBJ1-4	-	CASSFSGGKLFF	TGTGCCAGCAGTTTTTCGGGAGGAAAACTGTTTTTT
TRBV5-1	TRBD2	TRBJ2-1	-	CASSRLAGGINEQFF	TGCGCCAGCAGCCGACTGGCGGGAGGAATAAATGAGCAGTTCTTC
TRBV2	-	TRBJ2-5	-	CASSDGAPGLRQETQYF	TGTGCCAGCAGTGATGGGGCCCCGGGACTTCGGCAAGAGACCCAGTACTTC
TRBV20-1	TRBD2	TRBJ2-3	-	CSANHYFGRGGTSTDTQYF	TGCAGTGCTAATCACTACTTTGGGCGGGGGGGAACTAGCACAGATACGCAGTATTTT
TRBV12-3/TRBV12-4	-	TRBJ1-1	few	CASSLAAHPGTEAFF	TGTGCCAGCAGTTTAGCGGCCCACCCCGGCACTGAAGCTTTCTTT
TRBV7-8	TRBD2	TRBJ2-1	few	CASSPGTSGAREQFF	TGTGCCAGCAGCCCTGGGACTAGCGGGGCCAGAGAGCAGTTCTTC
TRBV5-1	TRBD2	TRBJ2-1	few	CASSLETSGGAIEQFF	TGCGCCAGCAGCTTGGAGACTAGCGGGGGGGCTATTGAGCAGTTCTTC
TRBV5-1	-	TRBJ2-5	few	CASSPGGNNQETQYF	TGCGCCAGCAGCCCTGGTGGGAATAACCAAGAGACCCAGTACTTC
TRBV20-1	TRBD2	TRBJ2-5	-	CSAERLAGGRETQYF	TGCAGTGCTGAGAGGCTAGCGGGGGGGCGAGAGACCCAGTACTTC
TRBV12-3/TRBV12-4	-	TRBJ2-2	many	CASSFSRQTGELFF	TGTGCCAGCAGTTTTTCCAGACAGACCGGGGAGCTGTTTTTT
TRBV6-2/TRBV6-3	-	TRBJ2-2	few	CASSSLGLWELFF	TGTGCCAGCAGCTCCCTAGGACTATGGGAGCTGTTTTTT
TRBV29-1	-	TRBJ2-7	-	CSVEENSYEQYF	TGCAGCGTTGAAGAAAACAGCTACGAGCAGTACTTC
TRBV20-1	-	TRBJ2-5	-	CSARDVRDNQETQYF	TGCAGTGCTAGAGATGTCCGGGACAACCAAGAGACCCAGTACTTC
TRBV20-1	TRBD2	TRBJ2-1	many	CSAKRGTGGTYNEQFF	TGCAGTGCTAAACGGGGAACGGGAGGGACCTACAATGAGCAGTTCTTC
TRBV6-5	-	TRBJ2-7	-	CASSSVGHEQYF	TGTGCCAGCAGTTCGGTGGGGCACGAGCAGTACTTC
TRBV18	TRBD1	TRBJ2-4	-	CASSLDRENIQYF	TGTGCCAGCTCACTTGACAGGGAAAACATTCAGTACTTC
TRBV7-8	TRBD1	TRBJ2-4	-	CASSILQGAKNIQYF	TGTGCCAGCAGCATACTACAGGGGGCCAAAAACATTCAGTACTTC
TRBV12-3/TRBV12-4	-	TRBJ2-4	many	CASSTQRTLAKNIQYF	TGTGCCAGCAGTACCCAAAGGACGTTAGCCAAAAACATTCAGTACTTC
TRBV11-2	-	TRBJ1-2	-	CASSLAEFRDGYTF	TGTGCCAGCAGCTTAGCTGAGTTCCGGGATGGCTACACCTTC
TRBV5-8	TRBD1	TRBJ2-1	few	CASSTGRQGGREQFF	TGTGCCAGCAGCACGGGGAGACAGGGGGGTCGAGAGCAGTTCTTC
TRBV6-5	TRBD1	TRBJ2-1	-	CASSYGGQNNYNEQFF	TGTGCCAGCAGTTACGGGGGACAGAATAACTACAATGAGCAGTTCTTC
TRBV24-1	-	TRBJ1-1	many	CATSDSGTYTEAFF	TGTGCCACCAGTGATTCCGGGACGTACACTGAAGCTTTCTTT
TRBV28	-	TRBJ1-5	few	CASRNRATAQHF	TGTGCCAGCAGGAACCGGGCCACAGCCCAGCATTTT
TRBV5-1	-	TRBJ2-3	-	CASSFSGGGKDTQYF	TGCGCCAGCAGCTTCTCGGGTGGGGGAAAAGATACGCAGTATTTT
TRBV5-1	TRBD1	TRBJ2-1	-	CASSGRQGNNEQFF	TGCGCCAGCAGCGGCCGACAGGGAAACAATGAGCAGTTCTTC
TRBV24-1	-	TRBJ2-1	many	CATSDAAARPGNYNEQFF	TGTGCCACCAGTGATGCCGCCGCGAGGCCAGGAAATTACAATGAGCAGTTCTTC
TRBV11-2	TRBD2	TRBJ2-1	-	CASSQTLAGGGYNEQFF	TGTGCCAGCAGCCAAACCCTAGCGGGAGGAGGGTACAATGAGCAGTTCTTC
TRBV28	TRBD2	TRBJ2-1	-	CATLAGPVQEQFF	TGTGCCACGCTAGCGGGGCCCGTCCAGGAGCAGTTCTTC
TRBV27	-	TRBJ1-6	few	CASSVGGNSPLHF	TGTGCCAGCAGCGTTGGAGGCAATTCACCCCTCCACTTT
TRBV15	TRBD2	TRBJ2-3	few	CATRRAGSDTQYF	TGTGCCACCAGAAGAGCGGGGTCGGATACGCAGTATTTT
TRBV12-3/TRBV12-4	TRBD2	TRBJ2-1	many	CASSPGGHIYEQFF	TGTGCCAGCAGTCCGGGAGGGCACATTTATGAGCAGTTCTTC
TRBV7-9	TRBD2	TRBJ2-1	few	CASSSIAGQSYNEQFF	TGTGCCAGCAGCTCAATAGCGGGCCAGTCCTACAATGAGCAGTTCTTC
TRBV2	TRBD1	TRBJ2-3	-	CASKGGGWDTQYF	TGTGCCAGCAAAGGGGGCGGGTGGGATACGCAGTATTTT
TRBV15	-	TRBJ2-7	-	CATSRDWQTPYEQYF	TGTGCCACCAGCAGGGACTGGCAGACCCCCTACGAGCAGTACTTC
TRBV27	-	TRBJ2-2	few	CASTVAAGGRLIGELFF	-